Listed below are T cell receptor beta chains from one sample, sequenced in a study of control samples from healthy donors and cancer patients. Data came from immunoSEQ multiplex PCR; TCRdb stores just in-frame clones and leaves some out. The sample includes 190,000 or so clones, around 93% seen only once; the top ten take around 1.6%. Sequenced: blood. The receptors derive from a man aged 18 to 29 in good health. The CDR3 runs from the conserved cysteine through the conserved F or W. The order of the fields is CDR3 DNA, CDR3 protein, J gene, V gene, D gene, clone size. The D gene is left open where the match is weak. The size field is filled for only some rows; it gives once, few, many or a size class.

TGCGCCAGCAGACAGGGGGCGGACACCGGGGAGCTGTTTTTT,CASRQGADTGELFF,TRBJ2-2,TRBV5-1,TRBD1,-
TGTGCCACCAGTCAGGCCGGGACAGGGTCGGAGACCCAGTACTTC,CATSQAGTGSETQYF,TRBJ2-5,TRBV24-1,TRBD1,-
TGTGCCAGCAGTAAGGACAGCATGAACACTGAAGCTTTCTTT,CASSKDSMNTEAFF,TRBJ1-1,TRBV2,-,-
TGTGCCAGCAACGTTAGGGGGACGGATCAGCCCCAGCATTTT,CASNVRGTDQPQHF,TRBJ1-5,TRBV2,-,-
TGTGCCATCAGGGGGACAGGGGGAACAGATACGCAGTATTTT,CAIRGTGGTDTQYF,TRBJ2-3,TRBV10-3,TRBD1,-
TGTGCCAGCAGCCAAGACGGGAATCAGCCCCAGCATTTT,CASSQDGNQPQHF,TRBJ1-5,TRBV4-2,-,-
TGTGCCAGCAGGCGGGCAGGGCCAATAGATGGCTACACCTTC,CASRRAGPIDGYTF,TRBJ1-2,TRBV27,-,-
TGTGCCAGCAGTTTACGGGGGGAGCTGTTTTTT,CASSLRGELFF,TRBJ2-2,TRBV27,-,-
TGTGCCAGCAGCTTAGTCGACAGAAGAGGGGGCTACACCTTC,CASSLVDRRGGYTF,TRBJ1-2,TRBV7-9,-,-
TGTGCCAGCTCAGGGCCGGGACAGGGGATAACAGATACGCAGTATTTT,CASSGPGQGITDTQYF,TRBJ2-3,TRBV18,TRBD1,-
TGTGCCAGTAGTACAGGGAGGCTGGGAGGAAGCAATCAGCCCCAGCATTTT,CASSTGRLGGSNQPQHF,TRBJ1-5,TRBV19,-,-
TGTGCCAGCAGCTTCGGGACCTTTGGGGAGGGCTACACCTTC,CASSFGTFGEGYTF,TRBJ1-2,TRBV5-5,-,-
TGTGCCAGCAGCTCCGGACTAGCGTTTGAGCAGTACTTC,CASSSGLAFEQYF,TRBJ2-7,TRBV7-7,TRBD2,-
TGTGCCAGCAGCTTAGGGTCAGGGACTAGCGGGCACAATGAGCAGTTCTTC,CASSLGSGTSGHNEQFF,TRBJ2-1,TRBV7-6,TRBD2,few
TGTGCCAGTAGTACGACCGGGACTAGCGGGGGTTCAGATACGCAGTATTTT,CASSTTGTSGGSDTQYF,TRBJ2-3,TRBV19,TRBD2,-
TGTGCTAGTGGCGCCGGATACACAAATGAGCAGTTCTTC,CASGAGYTNEQFF,TRBJ2-1,TRBV12-5,-,once
TGTGCCAGCAGTGACCCCGGGACAGGGAACACCGGGGAGCTGTTTTTT,CASSDPGTGNTGELFF,TRBJ2-2,TRBV25-1,TRBD1,-
TGTGCCAGCAGCCAAGCCGTAGCGAACACCGGGGAGCTGTTTTTT,CASSQAVANTGELFF,TRBJ2-2,TRBV4-2,-,-
TGTGCCACCAGCTTGGACAGGGGAGGGGGTCACAATCAGCCCCAGCATTTT,CATSLDRGGGHNQPQHF,TRBJ1-5,TRBV15,TRBD1,-
TGCGCCAGCAGCTTGGCCGAGGGCCGAGAGACCCAGTACTTC,CASSLAEGRETQYF,TRBJ2-5,TRBV5-1,-,-
TGCAGCGTTGAAGACAAGGAGGGCCAGATGACTGAAGCTTTCTTT,CSVEDKEGQMTEAFF,TRBJ1-1,TRBV29-1,-,-
TGTGCCAGCAGCAATCCCCCCGGGACCGCTAAAAACATTCAGTACTTC,CASSNPPGTAKNIQYF,TRBJ2-4,TRBV21-1,-,-
TGTGCTAGTGGTTTGATAGAGGCCGCTGAAGCTTTCTTT,CASGLIEAAEAFF,TRBJ1-1,TRBV12-5,-,-
TGTGCCACCGTAGGACAGGGGGGAAACACTGAAGCTTTCTTT,CATVGQGGNTEAFF,TRBJ1-1,TRBV2,TRBD1,-
TGTGCCAGCGGCTGGCGGGAGACCCAGTACTTC,CASGWRETQYF,TRBJ2-5,TRBV28,-,-
TGTGCCAGCGGAACAACGACAGCTAACTATGGCTACACCTTC,CASGTTTANYGYTF,TRBJ1-2,TRBV5-5,-,-
TGTGCCAGTAGTATCAGTGACTATGGCTACACCTTC,CASSISDYGYTF,TRBJ1-2,TRBV19,-,-
TGCGCCAGCAGCACGGACAGGGCCATGGATAATTCACCCCTCCACTTT,CASSTDRAMDNSPLHF,TRBJ1-6,TRBV5-1,TRBD1,-
TGTGCCAGCATAACCAACACCGGGGAGCTGTTTTTT,CASITNTGELFF,TRBJ2-2,TRBV2,-,-
TGTGCCAGCAGTTCCCGGGACAGGGCGCGCTCACCCCTCCACTTT,CASSSRDRARSPLHF,TRBJ1-6,TRBV6-5,TRBD1,once
TGCGCCAGCAGCTTTGAGGGGAGGAACTATGGCTACACCTTC,CASSFEGRNYGYTF,TRBJ1-2,TRBV5-1,-,-
TGCGCCAGCAGCATGGCCTGGGGCACAGATACGCAGTATTTT,CASSMAWGTDTQYF,TRBJ2-3,TRBV5-1,-,-
TGTGCCAGCATAGGGGCGGGAGACACTGAAGCTTTCTTT,CASIGAGDTEAFF,TRBJ1-1,TRBV21-1,-,-
TGTGCCAGCAGTAGGGCGACAGGGCTCCACTACGAGCAGTACTTC,CASSRATGLHYEQYF,TRBJ2-7,TRBV28,TRBD1,-
TGCGCCAGCAGCTTGGACTCCGGGTACACTGAAGCTTTCTTT,CASSLDSGYTEAFF,TRBJ1-1,TRBV5-1,-,-
TGCGCCAGCAGCAACCCACAGGGAGAGGCTCTTGAAGCTTTCTTT,CASSNPQGEALEAFF,TRBJ1-1,TRBV5-1,-,-
TGTGCCAGCAGCTTAGCTTTCGGTCAGGGTGACTACGAGCAGTACTTC,CASSLAFGQGDYEQYF,TRBJ2-7,TRBV7-6,-,-
TGTGCCAGCAGCCAAGGGTTGTACTCACCCCTCCACTTT,CASSQGLYSPLHF,TRBJ1-6,TRBV14,-,-
TGTGCCAGCAGCCCCGGGACAGGGTACAATGAGCAGTTCTTC,CASSPGTGYNEQFF,TRBJ2-1,TRBV3-1/TRBV3-2,TRBD1,-
TGCAGTGCTAGTGGAGAGGGGAATTCACCCCTCCACTTT,CSASGEGNSPLHF,TRBJ1-6,TRBV20-1,-,-
TGTGCCAGCAGCCCTGGGGTTAGGGGGACGTACCAAGAGACCCAGTACTTC,CASSPGVRGTYQETQYF,TRBJ2-5,TRBV5-6,-,-
TGCGCCAGCAGCGCCGGGACAGGGGTTTTGGCAGATACGCAGTATTTT,CASSAGTGVLADTQYF,TRBJ2-3,TRBV5-1,TRBD1,-
TGTGCCTGGAGTAATCGGGGGCAGGTAGGCAATCAGCCCCAGCATTTT,CAWSNRGQVGNQPQHF,TRBJ1-5,TRBV30,-,-
TGCAGCGTTGTCCCAGGGGGCTCCTACGAGCAGTACTTC,CSVVPGGSYEQYF,TRBJ2-7,TRBV29-1,TRBD1,-
TGTGCCAGCAGTTCCATGAAACTGCGGGGGGCCAACCCAACCTACGAGCAGTACTTC,CASSSMKLRGANPTYEQYF,TRBJ2-7,TRBV27,TRBD2,-
TGCGCCAGCAGCTTGGGGGTATACGGCTACACCTTC,CASSLGVYGYTF,TRBJ1-2,TRBV5-1,-,-
TGTGCCACCAGTGATCCTCCGGACAGGGGCCACGAGCAGTACTTC,CATSDPPDRGHEQYF,TRBJ2-7,TRBV24-1,TRBD1,-
TGTGCCAGCAGTGTCGGGGGGAGACAGGGGGCAGATACGCAGTATTTT,CASSVGGRQGADTQYF,TRBJ2-3,TRBV25-1,TRBD1,-
TGTGCCAGCAGTGAATGGGGTGGCTACACCTTC,CASSEWGGYTF,TRBJ1-2,TRBV2,-,-
TGTGCCAGCAGCATCACGGGGAGCTCCTACAATGAGCAGTTCTTC,CASSITGSSYNEQFF,TRBJ2-1,TRBV13,-,-
TGTGCCAGCAGTTTGGGCCTCTGGACGACTAATGAAAAACTGTTTTTT,CASSLGLWTTNEKLFF,TRBJ1-4,TRBV6-5,-,-
TGTGCCAGCAGCTTATTCCCGGGCAAGACCTACGAGCAGTACTTC,CASSLFPGKTYEQYF,TRBJ2-7,TRBV7-3,-,-
TGTGCCACCAGTGACCACCGACAGGGGGCTCGGACTGAAGCTTTCTTT,CATSDHRQGARTEAFF,TRBJ1-1,TRBV24-1,TRBD1,-
TGTGCCAGCAGTGAAAGGGACAGAAACAATCAGCCCCAGCATTTT,CASSERDRNNQPQHF,TRBJ1-5,TRBV6-1,TRBD1,-
TGTGCCACCAGGGATAGAACAGGGGCTGCTGAAGCTTTCTTT,CATRDRTGAAEAFF,TRBJ1-1,TRBV15,TRBD1,-
TGCGCCAGCAGCATAGGGACAGGGGGCAATCAGCCCCAGCATTTT,CASSIGTGGNQPQHF,TRBJ1-5,TRBV5-1,TRBD1,once
TGTGCCAGCAGTCAGGGGGGTAATCAGCCCCAGCATTTT,CASSQGGNQPQHF,TRBJ1-5,TRBV25-1,TRBD1,-